What follows describes a single T cell receptor beta chain. Here immunoSEQ multiplex PCR was the method, and the copy in TCRdb shows in-frame clones only, minus some. The sample records 110,000 to 150,000 clones, around nine tenths being singletons. This entry belongs to a study of blood T cell repertoires in COVID-19. Germline V gene lookup returns CDR1 SGHTA and CDR2 FQGTGA. The junction had 9 bases not matched to a gene; V was cut back by 5 bases and J by 7 bases. This CDR3 spans 15 amino acids. The sequencing input was peripheral blood. The chain links TRBV7-3 to TRBJ2-3; 10 bases match TRBD2. This TCR was recovered from a man in his 60s with active or convalescent COVID-19. In DNA form, the CDR3 reads TGTGCCAGCAGCCCCCAAAGCGGGGGGGCAAATACGCAGTATTTT. This codes for CASSPQSGGANTQYF. The full variable domain, its missing parts supplied by reference TRBV7-3 and TRBJ2-3, is GAGVSQTPSNKVTEKGKYVELRCDPISGHTALYWYRQSLGQGPEFLIYFQGTGAADDSGLPNDRFFAVRPEGSVSTLKIQRTERGDSAVYLCASSPQSGGANTQYFGPGTRLTVL.